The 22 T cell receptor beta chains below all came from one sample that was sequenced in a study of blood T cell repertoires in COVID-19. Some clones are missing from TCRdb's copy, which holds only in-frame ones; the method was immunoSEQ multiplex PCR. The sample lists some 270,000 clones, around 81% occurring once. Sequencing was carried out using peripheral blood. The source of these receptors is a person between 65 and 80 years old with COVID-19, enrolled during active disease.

The DNA for the CDR3 is TGCGCCAGCAGCCGATCGGACAGTACTACCTACGAGCAGTACTTC. This sequence encodes CASSRSDSTTYEQYF. J is TRBJ2-7 and V is TRBV4-3; maybe TRBD1 (6 bases). Germline V lookup: CDR1 LGHNA, CDR2 YSLEER. The CDR3 runs to 15 residues. Trimming took off 4 bases at V and 2 bases at J, with 15 bases between the two ends.

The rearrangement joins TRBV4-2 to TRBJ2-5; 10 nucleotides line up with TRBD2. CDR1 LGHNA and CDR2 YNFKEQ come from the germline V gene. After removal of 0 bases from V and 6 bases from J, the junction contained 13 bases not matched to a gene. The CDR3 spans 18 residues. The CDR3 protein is CASSQDLGLAGVSKTQYF. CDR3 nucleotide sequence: TGTGCCAGCAGCCAAGATCTAGGGCTAGCGGGGGTTTCAAAGACCCAGTACTTC.

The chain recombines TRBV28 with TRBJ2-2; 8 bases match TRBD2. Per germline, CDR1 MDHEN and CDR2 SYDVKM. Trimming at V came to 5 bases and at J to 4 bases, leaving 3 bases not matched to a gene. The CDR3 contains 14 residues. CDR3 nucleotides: TGTGCCAGCAGTCGTAGCGGGGCCACCGGGGAGCTGTTTTTT. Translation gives CASSRSGATGELFF. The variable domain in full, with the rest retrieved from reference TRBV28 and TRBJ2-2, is DVKVTQSSRYLVKRTGEKVFLECVQDMDHENMFWYRQDPGLGLRLIYFSYDVKMKEKGDIPEGYSVSREKKERFSLILESASTNQTSMYLCASSRSGATGELFFGEGSRLTVL.

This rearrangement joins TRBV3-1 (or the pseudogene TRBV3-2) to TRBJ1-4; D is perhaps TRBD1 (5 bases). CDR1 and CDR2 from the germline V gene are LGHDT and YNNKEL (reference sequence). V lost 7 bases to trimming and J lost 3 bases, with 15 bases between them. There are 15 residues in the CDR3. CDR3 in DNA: TGTGCCAGCAAGGAAACCGGGGGACCTAATGAAAAACTGTTTTTT. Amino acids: CASKETGGPNEKLFF.

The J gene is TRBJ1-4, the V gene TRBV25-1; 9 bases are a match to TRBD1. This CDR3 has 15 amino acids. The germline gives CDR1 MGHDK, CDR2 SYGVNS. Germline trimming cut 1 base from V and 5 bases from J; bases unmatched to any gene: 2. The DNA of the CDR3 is TGTGCCAGCAGTGAATTCGGGACAGGGAATGAAAAACTGTTTTTT. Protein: CASSEFGTGNEKLFF. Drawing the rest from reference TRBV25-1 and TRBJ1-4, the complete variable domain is EADIYQTPRYLVIGTGKKITLECSQTMGHDKMYWYQQDPGMELHLIHYSYGVNSTEKGDLSSESTVSRIRTEHFPLTLESARPSHTSQYLCASSEFGTGNEKLFFGSGTQLSVL.

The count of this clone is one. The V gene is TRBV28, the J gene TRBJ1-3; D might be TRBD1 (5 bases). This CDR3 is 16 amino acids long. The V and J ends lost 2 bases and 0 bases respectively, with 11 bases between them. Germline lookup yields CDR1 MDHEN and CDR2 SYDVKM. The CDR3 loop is CASSLEGVRSGNTIYF. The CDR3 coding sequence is TGTGCCAGCAGTTTAGAAGGGGTTCGCTCTGGAAACACCATATATTTT.

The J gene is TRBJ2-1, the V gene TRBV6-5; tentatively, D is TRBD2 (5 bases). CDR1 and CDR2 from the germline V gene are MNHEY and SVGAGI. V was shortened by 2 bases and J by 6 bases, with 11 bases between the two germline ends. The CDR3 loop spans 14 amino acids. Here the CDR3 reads CASSYGSSVNEQFF. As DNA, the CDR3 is TGTGCCAGCAGTTACGGGAGCTCGGTCAATGAGCAGTTCTTC.

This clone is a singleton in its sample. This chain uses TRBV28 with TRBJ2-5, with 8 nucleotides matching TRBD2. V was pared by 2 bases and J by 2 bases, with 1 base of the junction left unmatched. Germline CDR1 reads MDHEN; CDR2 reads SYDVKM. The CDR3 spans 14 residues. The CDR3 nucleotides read TGTGCCAGCAGTTTAGCGGGGGGACAAGAGACCCAGTACTTC. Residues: CASSLAGGQETQYF.

As DNA, the CDR3 is TGTGCCAGCAGCCTTACGCCAGCGGGATCCTACGAGCAGTACTTC. Encoded protein: CASSLTPAGSYEQYF. V gene TRBV11-2 combines with J gene TRBJ2-7, with 7 bases matching TRBD2. The length of the CDR3 is 15 residues. J gave up 1 base and V 5 bases, and 8 bases lay outside the gene matches. CDR1 SGHAT and CDR2 FQNNGV come from the germline V gene.

The CDR3 coding sequence is TGTGCCAGCACCCCGGGACAGGGGTTTCAAGAGACCCAGTACTTC. As protein: CASTPGQGFQETQYF. The V gene is TRBV7-3, the J gene TRBJ2-5; 10 bases are a match to TRBD1. Germline V gene lookup returns CDR1 SGHTA and CDR2 FQGTGA. This CDR3 is built from 15 residues. The V segment lost 7 bases and the J segment 2 bases; nucleotides outside the gene matches: 7.

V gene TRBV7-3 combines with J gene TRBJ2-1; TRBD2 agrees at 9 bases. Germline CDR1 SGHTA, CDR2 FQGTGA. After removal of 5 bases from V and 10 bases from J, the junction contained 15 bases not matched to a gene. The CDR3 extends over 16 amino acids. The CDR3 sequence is CASSPWASGAPYEQFF. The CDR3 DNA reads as TGTGCCAGCAGCCCGTGGGCTAGCGGGGCCCCCTACGAGCAGTTCTTC.

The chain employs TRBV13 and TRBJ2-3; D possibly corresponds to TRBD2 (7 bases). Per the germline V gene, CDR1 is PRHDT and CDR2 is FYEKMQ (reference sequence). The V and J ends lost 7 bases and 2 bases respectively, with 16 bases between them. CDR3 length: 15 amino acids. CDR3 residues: CASTRGGALTDTQYF. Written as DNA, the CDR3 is TGTGCCAGCACCCGAGGGGGGGCCCTCACAGATACGCAGTATTTT.

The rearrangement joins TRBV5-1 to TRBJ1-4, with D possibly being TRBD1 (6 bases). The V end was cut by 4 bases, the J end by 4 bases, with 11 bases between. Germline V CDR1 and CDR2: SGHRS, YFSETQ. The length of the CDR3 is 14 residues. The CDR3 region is CASSVDSFNEKLFF. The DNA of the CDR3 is TGCGCCAGCAGCGTGGACAGCTTTAATGAAAAACTGTTTTTT.

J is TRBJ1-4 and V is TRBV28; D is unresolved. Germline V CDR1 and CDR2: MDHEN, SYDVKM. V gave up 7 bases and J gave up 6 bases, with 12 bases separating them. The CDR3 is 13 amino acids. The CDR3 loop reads CASMEGRDEKLFF. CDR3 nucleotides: TGTGCCAGCATGGAGGGTAGGGATGAAAAACTGTTTTTT.

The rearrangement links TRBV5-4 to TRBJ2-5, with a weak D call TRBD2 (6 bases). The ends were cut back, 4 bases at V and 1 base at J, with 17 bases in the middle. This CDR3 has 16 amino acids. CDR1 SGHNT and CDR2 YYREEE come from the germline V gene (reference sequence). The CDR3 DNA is TGTGCCAGCAGCCGGGGGTTCCGGGGGTCCCAAGAGACCCAGTACTTC. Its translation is CASSRGFRGSQETQYF.

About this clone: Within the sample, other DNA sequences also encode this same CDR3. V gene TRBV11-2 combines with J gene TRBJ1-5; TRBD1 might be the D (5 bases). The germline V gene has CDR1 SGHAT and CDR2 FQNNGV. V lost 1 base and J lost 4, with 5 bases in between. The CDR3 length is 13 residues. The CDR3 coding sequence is TGTGCCAGCAGCTTAGCAGGGAATCAGCCCCAGCATTTT. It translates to CASSLAGNQPQHF.

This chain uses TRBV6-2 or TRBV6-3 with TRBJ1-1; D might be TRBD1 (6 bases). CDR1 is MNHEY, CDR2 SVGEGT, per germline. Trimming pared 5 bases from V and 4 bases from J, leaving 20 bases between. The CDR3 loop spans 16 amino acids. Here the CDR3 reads CASSHGRGSYGTEAFF. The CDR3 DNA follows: TGTGCCAGCAGTCACGGGAGGGGGAGTTATGGCACTGAAGCTTTCTTT.

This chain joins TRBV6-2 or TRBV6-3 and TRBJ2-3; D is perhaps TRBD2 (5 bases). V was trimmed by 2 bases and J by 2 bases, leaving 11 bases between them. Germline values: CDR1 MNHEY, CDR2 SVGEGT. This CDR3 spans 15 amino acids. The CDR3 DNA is TGTGCCAGCAGTTACGGGAGCCTATTCACAGATACGCAGTATTTT. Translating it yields CASSYGSLFTDTQYF.

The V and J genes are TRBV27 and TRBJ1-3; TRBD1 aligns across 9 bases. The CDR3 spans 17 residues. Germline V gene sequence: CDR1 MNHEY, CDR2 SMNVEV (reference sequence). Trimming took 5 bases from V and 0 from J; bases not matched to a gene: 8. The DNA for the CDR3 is TGTGCCAGCAGTGGGCTGGGACAGGGTGGCTCTGGAAACACCATATATTTT. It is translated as CASSGLGQGGSGNTIYF.

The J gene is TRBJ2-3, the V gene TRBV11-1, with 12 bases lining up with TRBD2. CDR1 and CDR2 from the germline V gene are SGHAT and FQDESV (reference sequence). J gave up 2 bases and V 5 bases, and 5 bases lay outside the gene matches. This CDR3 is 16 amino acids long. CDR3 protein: CASSPGLAGLTDTQYF. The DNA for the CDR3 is TGTGCCAGCAGCCCGGGACTAGCGGGCCTCACAGATACGCAGTATTTT.

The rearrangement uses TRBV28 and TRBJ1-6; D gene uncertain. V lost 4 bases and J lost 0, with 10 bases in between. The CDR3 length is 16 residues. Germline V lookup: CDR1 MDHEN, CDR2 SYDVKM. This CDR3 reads CASSSGASSYNSPLHF. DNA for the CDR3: TGTGCCAGCAGTTCCGGTGCTAGCTCCTATAATTCACCCCTCCACTTT.

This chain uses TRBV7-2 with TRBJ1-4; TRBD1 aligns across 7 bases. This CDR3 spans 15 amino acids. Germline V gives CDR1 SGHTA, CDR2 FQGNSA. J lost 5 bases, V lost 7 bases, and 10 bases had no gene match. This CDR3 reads CASTPLGQLNEKLFF. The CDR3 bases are TGTGCCAGCACCCCGTTGGGACAGTTAAATGAAAAACTGTTTTTT. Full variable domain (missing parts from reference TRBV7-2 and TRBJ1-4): GAGVSQSPSNKVTEKGKDVELRCDPISGHTALYWYRQSLGQGLEFLIYFQGNSAPDKSGLPSDRFSAERTGGSVSTLTIQRTQQEDSAVYLCASTPLGQLNEKLFFGSGTQLSVL.